The TCR beta chain described here comes from a study of shared clonotypes between healthy human individuals. Deep level was the assay's run setting. Some clones are missing from TCRdb's copy, which holds only in-frame ones; the method was immunoSEQ multiplex PCR. The sample comprises a few million clones, approximately 92% of which are singletons, and 0.11% to 0.15% rests with the top ten. Deletions cut 0 bases from V and 4 bases from J, with 12 bases between. The CDR3 is made up of 15 amino acids. Germline values: CDR1 MNHEY, CDR2 SMNVEV (reference sequence). Donors included only healthy HIV-negative adults lacking recent acute infections or vaccinations.

The rearrangement links TRBV27 to TRBJ1-2; TRBD1 might be the D (6 bases). This TCR was sampled from a man younger than 35 in good health. Input material: naive CD4+ T cells sorted from blood. Described subset: CD45RA+ positively selected. The CDR3 loop reads CASSLSWTDIYGYTF. DNA of the CDR3: TGTGCCAGCAGTTTATCCTGGACAGATATCTATGGCTACACCTTC.